These 32 T cell receptor beta chains were sequenced from one sample in a study of T cells expressing NK-cell markers. Each CDR3 protein gets one entry in TCRdb, which reprocessed the 5' RACE reads and gives no DNA. The sample's table shows about 450,000 distinct CDR3 sequences. The sequencing sample was made of blood T cells: a sorted CD56 or NKG2C T cell subset, CD4+ or CD8+ T cells, or bulk PBMC T cells (not recorded which). The receptors here all came from a woman aged 18 to 69 in good health.

CDR3 residues: CASSPTPGLINEQFF. The chain employs TRBV7-3 and TRBJ2-1; TCRdb reports TRBD1, a call that lacks DNA to check it against. Per the germline V gene, CDR1 is SGHTA and CDR2 is FQGTGA. The length of the CDR3 is 15 residues. Full variable domain (rest looked up from reference TRBV7-3 and TRBJ2-1): GAGVSQTPSNKVTEKGKYVELRCDPISGHTALYWYRQSLGQGPEFLIYFQGTGAADDSGLPNDRFFAVRPEGSVSTLKIQRTERGDSAVYLCASSPTPGLINEQFFGPGTRLTVL.

The rearrangement joins TRBV7-2 to TRBJ2-3; TCRdb returns TRBD1, unconfirmable since there is no DNA. Germline V gene lookup returns CDR1 SGHTA and CDR2 FQGNSA. This CDR3 is built from 15 residues. This CDR3 reads CASSLSGTGQSTQYF. Looking up the rest from reference TRBV7-2 and TRBJ2-3 gives the full variable domain: GAGVSQSPSNKVTEKGKDVELRCDPISGHTALYWYRQSLGQGLEFLIYFQGNSAPDKSGLPSDRFSAERTGGSVSTLTIQRTQQEDSAVYLCASSLSGTGQSTQYFGPGTRLTVL.

This rearrangement joins TRBV12-3 or TRBV12-4 to TRBJ2-5; no DNA is available, so the TRBD1 call from TCRdb remains unchecked. The CDR3 has 13 amino acids. The CDR3: CASSRTPAETQYF.

The chain joins TRBV18 to TRBJ1-4; TCRdb's D call of TRBD1 is untestable without DNA. Per germline, CDR1 KGHSH and CDR2 LQKENI. CDR3 length equals 15 residues. CDR3 region: CASSPSDGHNEKLFF.

The V gene is TRBV4-1, the J gene TRBJ2-5. The CDR3 is 12 residues long. Germline loops: CDR1 MGHRA, CDR2 YSYEKL. The CDR3 spells CASSHIQETQYF.

The CDR3 is CASAPDNSYNEQFF. The gene calls are TRBV6-4 and TRBJ2-1; TCRdb returns TRBD1, unconfirmable since there is no DNA. Germline assignment: CDR1 MRHNA and CDR2 SNTAGT. The CDR3 is made up of 14 amino acids.

The rearrangement uses TRBV12-3 or TRBV12-4 and TRBJ2-7; TCRdb proposes TRBD2, but this gene call is untestable without DNA. The CDR3 has 16 amino acids. CDR3 protein: CASRPTSGSRSYEQYF.

V is TRBV5-1 and J is TRBJ2-3; without DNA, the TCRdb call of TRBD2 cannot be checked. Germline lookup yields CDR1 SGHRS and CDR2 YFSETQ. The CDR3 spans 15 residues. CDR3 protein: CASSLGTAGRDTQYF.

This chain joins TRBV12-3 or TRBV12-4 and TRBJ1-4. The CDR3 runs to 14 residues. The CDR3 loop is CASSFVRLNEKLFF.

V usage is TRBV7-8 and J usage is TRBJ2-4; the TCRdb D gene call, TRBD1, has no DNA to confirm it. CDR1 is SGHVS and CDR2 is FQNEAQ in the germline V gene. CDR3 length: 15 residues. CDR3 sequence reads: CASSEINRVGDIQYF.

J is TRBJ2-7 and V is TRBV7-2; no DNA is available, so the TRBD2 call from TCRdb remains unchecked. CDR3 size: 16 residues. In germline, CDR1 is SGHTA, CDR2 FQGNSA. The CDR3 sequence: CASSSRTSGEAYEQYF.

The chain recombines TRBV4-3 with TRBJ1-1. The CDR3 spans 14 residues. The germline CDR1 and CDR2 sequences are LGHNA and YSLEER. The CDR3 sequence: CASSQAQWDTEAFF.

This chain uses TRBV5-1 with TRBJ2-1; TCRdb picks TRBD1, but there is no DNA to check that call. Germline V gives CDR1 SGHRS, CDR2 YFSETQ. The CDR3 loop spans 13 amino acids. The CDR3 here is CASRQGSYNEQFF.

The CDR3 here is CASSQVSEGISFF. The chain carries TRBV4-2 and TRBJ1-1. This CDR3 region has 13 residues. The V gene's germline CDR1 is LGHNA and CDR2 YNFKEQ.

V gene TRBV11-1 combines with J gene TRBJ1-1. This CDR3 comprises 13 residues. Germline CDR1 is SGHAT and CDR2 is FQDESV (reference sequence). CDR3 protein: CASNVGPAPEAFF.

The rearrangement joins TRBV12-3 or TRBV12-4 to TRBJ1-1. The CDR3 extends over 13 amino acids. The CDR3 spells CASSKGQVTEAFF.

CDR3 sequence: CSARTSGRGNIQYF. The J gene is TRBJ2-4, the V gene TRBV20-1; TCRdb picks TRBD2, but there is no DNA to check that call. CDR1 DFQATT and CDR2 SNEGSKA come from the germline V gene (reference sequence). The CDR3 spans 14 residues.

This chain links TRBV7-9 with TRBJ1-1. Germline CDR1 reads SEHNR; CDR2 reads FQNEAQ (reference sequence). This CDR3 contains 15 residues. The CDR3 is CASSAREGMNTEAFF. Variable domain in full (rest from reference TRBV7-9 and TRBJ1-1): DTGVSQNPRHKITKRGQNVTFRCDPISEHNRLYWYRQTLGQGPEFLTYFQNEAQLEKSRLLSDRFSAERPKGSFSTLEIQRTEQGDSAMYLCASSAREGMNTEAFFGQGTRLTVV.

V usage is TRBV7-7 and J usage is TRBJ2-7; TCRdb's D call of TRBD1 is untestable without DNA. Germline V CDR1 and CDR2: SSHAT, FNYEAQ (reference sequence). This CDR3 contains 15 residues. CDR3 protein: CASSAHPGQGYEQYF.

The gene calls are TRBV9 and TRBJ2-1; TCRdb reports TRBD1, a call that lacks DNA to check it against. Germline assignment: CDR1 SGDLS and CDR2 YYNGEE. The CDR3 consists of 15 residues. Here the CDR3 reads CASSAGQPSYNEQFF.

The chain couples TRBV6-4 to TRBJ2-3; TCRdb's D call of TRBD2 is untestable without DNA. The CDR3 length is 15 residues. Looked up from germline, CDR1 is MRHNA and CDR2 is SNTAGT. This CDR3 is CASSPSGGASDTQYF.

The chain employs TRBV20-1 and TRBJ2-7. Germline V CDR1 and CDR2: DFQATT, SNEGSKA (reference sequence). CDR3 length: 11 residues. Here the CDR3 reads CSASLTYEQYF.

The chain recombines TRBV7-9 with TRBJ2-7; TCRdb's D gene call, TRBD2, goes unchecked for lack of DNA. This CDR3 is built from 17 residues. Germline values: CDR1 SEHNR, CDR2 FQNEAQ (reference sequence). CDR3 in amino acids: CASSSGLAGVRTEEQYF.

The chain uses TRBV9 and TRBJ2-1; TCRdb proposes TRBD2, but this gene call is untestable without DNA. The CDR3 has 14 residues. Germline-derived CDR1 and CDR2 are SGDLS and YYNGEE. CDR3 region: CASTPGLALNEQFF.

V gene TRBV24-1 combines with J gene TRBJ2-1; the TCRdb call, TRBD1, lacks DNA for checking. The CDR3 length is 16 residues. The germline CDR1 and CDR2 sequences are KGHDR and SFDVKD. CDR3: CATSESGGQGYGEQFF.

The CDR3 spells CASSFSGGHTGELFF. The J gene is TRBJ2-2, the V gene TRBV12-3 or TRBV12-4; TCRdb picks TRBD1, but there is no DNA to check that call. The CDR3 is 15 residues long.

The J gene is TRBJ2-1, the V gene TRBV9. The CDR3 contains 14 residues. Germline V CDR1 and CDR2: SGDLS, YYNGEE. The CDR3 loop reads CASSYLTGSNEQFF.

The rearrangement uses TRBV20-1 and TRBJ2-4. The CDR3 consists of 14 residues. Germline CDR1 is DFQATT and CDR2 is SNEGSKA (reference sequence). The CDR3 here is CSARRGLAKNIQYF.

The chain is built from TRBV20-1 and TRBJ2-1; checking the TCRdb D call of TRBD2 is not possible without DNA. The CDR3 consists of 15 residues. CDR1 and CDR2 (germline): DFQATT, SNEGSKA (reference sequence). CDR3 amino acids: CSARDWTSGSNEQFF.

The chain uses TRBV20-1 and TRBJ1-5; TCRdb outputs TRBD1, but without DNA this stays unchecked. The CDR3 extends over 18 amino acids. Germline V CDR1 and CDR2: DFQATT, SNEGSKA (reference sequence). The CDR3 loop is CSARVHTAGTISNQPQHF.

The chain joins TRBV3-1 to TRBJ2-1; TCRdb names TRBD1, which stays unverified in the absence of DNA. Germline-derived CDR1 and CDR2 are LGHDT and YNNKEL (reference sequence). CDR3 length: 16 residues. This CDR3 reads CASSPPGVRGYNEQFF.

This chain joins TRBV7-6 and TRBJ2-3; TCRdb indicates TRBD1, and absent DNA this call remains unverified. Germline CDR1 reads SGHVS; CDR2 reads FNYEAQ. The CDR3 extends over 14 amino acids. CDR3 protein: CASSLAPGIDTQYF.